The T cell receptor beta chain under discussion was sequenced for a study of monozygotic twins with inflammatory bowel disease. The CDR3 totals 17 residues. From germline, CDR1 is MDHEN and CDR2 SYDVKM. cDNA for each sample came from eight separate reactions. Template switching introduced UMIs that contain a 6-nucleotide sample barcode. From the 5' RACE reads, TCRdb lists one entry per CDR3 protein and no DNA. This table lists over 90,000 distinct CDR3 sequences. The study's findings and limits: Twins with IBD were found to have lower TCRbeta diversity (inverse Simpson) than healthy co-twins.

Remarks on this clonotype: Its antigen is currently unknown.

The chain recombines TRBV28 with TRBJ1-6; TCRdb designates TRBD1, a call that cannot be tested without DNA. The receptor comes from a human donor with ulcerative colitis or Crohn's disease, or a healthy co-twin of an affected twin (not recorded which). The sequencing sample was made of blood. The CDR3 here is CASSTTRTARYNSPLHF.